A single T cell receptor (beta chain) is shown here with its context. This specimen comes from a study of glioma-infiltrating T cells after dendritic cell vaccination. Study background: Autologous tumor lysate was loaded overnight onto monocyte-derived dendritic cells grown seven days with IL-4 and GM-CSF.

Generated by immunoSEQ multiplex PCR, the TCRdb table keeps only in-frame clones and is missing some. This table holds fewer than 85,000 clones, roughly 91% found once. Trimming shortened V by 4 bases and J by 1 base, and 11 bases separated the two germline ends. The V gene's germline CDR1 is SNHLY and CDR2 FYNNEI. The CDR3 loop spans 15 amino acids. Time point defined: after dendritic cell vaccination, including at tumor progression/relapse. This TCR came from a human donor with glioblastoma. V and J are TRBV2 and TRBJ1-5, with D possibly matching TRBD1 (5 bases). Sequencing was performed on blood, taken after dendritic cell vaccination. The CDR3 loop reads CASSVQGGSNQPQHF. For the CDR3, the DNA is TGTGCCAGCAGTGTTCAGGGAGGGAGCAATCAGCCCCAGCATTTT.